This T cell receptor beta chain was identified in a study of T cell repertoires and HLA-DP antigens. Study summary: Alloantigens: one with one groove difference and one with about nine differences versus self.

With 1 base removed from V and 2 bases from J, the gap between germline ends came to 8 bases. Germline V lookup: CDR1 LNHNV, CDR2 YYDKDF (reference sequence). There are 14 residues in the CDR3. Clones were read by immunoSEQ multiplex PCR, and TCRdb kept only the in-frame ones, dropping some. The data show approximately 86,000 clones, around nine tenths seen once. On this clone itself: The antigen is undetermined.

The receptor comes from a man aged 45-65 years in good health and CMV-seronegative. Sequences were obtained from CD4+ T cells from PBMCs. V is TRBV15 and J is TRBJ1-2, with D unclear. The CDR3: CATSRGAVNYGYTF. DNA of the CDR3: TGTGCCACCAGCAGAGGTGCAGTGAACTATGGCTACACCTTC.